Included here is one T cell receptor (beta chain) sequence, with context. Its antigen target is currently unknown. No base qualities exist here, and no much larger clone lies one base off it. Another Seattle source contributed samples from volunteer blood donors who had recovered from COVID-19. Each collaborating institution followed its own protocols to collect whole blood in K2EDTA tubes. For TCRbeta analysis, collaborator samples were shipped as frozen whole blood, as isolated PBMCs, or as DNA extracted from either sample type. Including cysteine and phenylalanine, the CDR3 has 14 amino acids. The CDR3 DNA has 42 bases and is translated from base 1. V gives up 1 base and J gives up 4 bases, and the segment between their germline ends measures 11 bases. CDR1 SGHDT and CDR2 YYEEEE were looked up in the germline V gene. This sample stems from a study of blood T cell repertoires in COVID-19 (dated by TCRdb to 2020 to 2022). Regarding the research as a whole: Samples covering the acute and convalescent phases of COVID-19 were provided by collaborators in the United States, Italy and Spain. The material from the prospective study consisted of cDNA or gDNA derived from T cells, B-cell-depleted T cells, or PBMCs. The dataset comprised deeply sampled blood TCRbeta repertoires from subjects exposed to, actively infected with, or recovered from COVID-19. The repertoires were released in a freely available public database meant as a resource for research on the immune response to SARS-CoV-2. Samples were obtained from the ongoing ImmuneRACE study (first 160 participants) and from some 1,200 subjects provided by 6 global collaborators. Nearly every sample came with metadata listing a de-identified subject ID, COVID-19 status, age in years and sex. Where available, HLA class I and class II types were obtained from metadata supplied by the sample provider rather than from assay-based typing.

TCRbeta CDR3 regions were amplified from genomic DNA by means of the immunoSEQ Assay, a bias-controlled multiplex PCR. The original methods were these. The number of nucleated cells in each sample was estimated by amplification of reference gene primers within the assay. To quantify the absolute abundance of each unique TCRbeta CDR3 rearrangement, sequence reads were collapsed and filtered. For each sample, productive Simpson clonality was calculated as the square root of Simpson's diversity index over productive rearrangements. In its TCRdb copy, this immuneACCESS table keeps in-frame sequences only and misses some clones. Where compared with another copy, unresolved V genes explain less than half of these, and the others have no known cause. D and trimming were read from the DNA, whereas the V and J calls and clone size are those reported in that table. The table for this sample lists 250,000 to 350,000 clones; about nine tenths of them were counted only once. The ten most abundant clones make up about 2.2% of the sample.

What the research found in general, with its limitations: Clinical and demographic metadata were provided uncurated, with the amount varying by source and participant.

This receptor chain uses TRBV5-6 and TRBJ1-1; 6 matching bases give a weak D call of TRBD1. This TCR was sampled from a woman in her forties or fifties who had recovered from COVID-19. Material for sequencing was peripheral blood. The bases read TGTGCCAGCAGCTTGATACAGGGTGGCACTGAAGCTTTCTTT. This codes for CASSLIQGGTEAFF. Extended through the reference TRBV5-6 and TRBJ1-1 proteins, this CDR3 yields the full variable domain: DAGVTQSPTHLIKTRGQQVTLRCSPKSGHDTVSWYQQALGQGPQFIFQYYEEEERQRGNFPDRFSGHQFPNYSSELNVNALLLGDSALYLCASSLIQGGTEAFFGQGTRLTVV.